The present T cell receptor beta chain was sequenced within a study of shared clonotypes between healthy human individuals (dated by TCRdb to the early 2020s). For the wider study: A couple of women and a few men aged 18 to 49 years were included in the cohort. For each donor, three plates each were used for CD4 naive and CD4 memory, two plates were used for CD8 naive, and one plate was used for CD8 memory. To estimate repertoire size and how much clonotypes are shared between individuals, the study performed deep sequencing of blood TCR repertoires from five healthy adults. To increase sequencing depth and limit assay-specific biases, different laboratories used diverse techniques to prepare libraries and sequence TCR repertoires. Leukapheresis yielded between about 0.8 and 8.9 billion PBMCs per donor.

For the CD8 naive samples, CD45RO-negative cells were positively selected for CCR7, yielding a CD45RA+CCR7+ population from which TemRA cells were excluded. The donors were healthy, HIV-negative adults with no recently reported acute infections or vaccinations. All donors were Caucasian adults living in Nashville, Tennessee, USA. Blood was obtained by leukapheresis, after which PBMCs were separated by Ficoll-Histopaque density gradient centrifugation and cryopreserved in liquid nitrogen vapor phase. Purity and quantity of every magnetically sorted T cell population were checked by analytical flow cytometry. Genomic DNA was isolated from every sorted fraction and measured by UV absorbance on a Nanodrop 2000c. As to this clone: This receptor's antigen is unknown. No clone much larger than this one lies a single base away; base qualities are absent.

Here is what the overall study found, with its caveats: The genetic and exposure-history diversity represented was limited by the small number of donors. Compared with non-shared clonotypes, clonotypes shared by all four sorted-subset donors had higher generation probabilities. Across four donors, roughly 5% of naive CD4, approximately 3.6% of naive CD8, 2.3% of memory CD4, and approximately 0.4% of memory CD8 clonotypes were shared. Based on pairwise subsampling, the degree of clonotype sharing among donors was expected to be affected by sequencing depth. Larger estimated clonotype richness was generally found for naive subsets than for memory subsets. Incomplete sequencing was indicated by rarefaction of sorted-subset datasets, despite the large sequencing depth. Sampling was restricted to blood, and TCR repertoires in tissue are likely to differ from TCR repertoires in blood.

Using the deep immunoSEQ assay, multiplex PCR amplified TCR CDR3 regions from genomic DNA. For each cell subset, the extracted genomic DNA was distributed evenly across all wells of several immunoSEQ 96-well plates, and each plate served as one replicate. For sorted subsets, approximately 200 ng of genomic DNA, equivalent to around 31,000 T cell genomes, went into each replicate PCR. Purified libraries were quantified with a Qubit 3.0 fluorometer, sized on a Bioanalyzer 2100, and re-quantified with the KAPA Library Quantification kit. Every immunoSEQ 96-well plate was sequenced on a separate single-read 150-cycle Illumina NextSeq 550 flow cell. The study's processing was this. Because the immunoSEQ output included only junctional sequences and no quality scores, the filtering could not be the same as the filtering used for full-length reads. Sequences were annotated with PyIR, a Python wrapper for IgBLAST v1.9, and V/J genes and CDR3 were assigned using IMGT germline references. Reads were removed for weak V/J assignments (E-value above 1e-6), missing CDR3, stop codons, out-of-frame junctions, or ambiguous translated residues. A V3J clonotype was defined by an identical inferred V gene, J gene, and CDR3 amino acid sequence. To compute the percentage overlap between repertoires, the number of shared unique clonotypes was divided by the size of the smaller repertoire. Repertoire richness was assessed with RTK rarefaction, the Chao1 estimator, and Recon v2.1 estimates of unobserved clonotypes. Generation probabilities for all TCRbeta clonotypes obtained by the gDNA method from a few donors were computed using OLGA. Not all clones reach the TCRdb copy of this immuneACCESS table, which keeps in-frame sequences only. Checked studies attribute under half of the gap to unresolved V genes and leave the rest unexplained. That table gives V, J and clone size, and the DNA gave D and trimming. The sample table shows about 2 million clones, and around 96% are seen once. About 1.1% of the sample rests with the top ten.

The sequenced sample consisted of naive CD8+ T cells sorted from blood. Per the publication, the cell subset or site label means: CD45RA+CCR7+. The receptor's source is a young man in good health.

At the DNA level, the sequence is TGTGCCAGCAGTGAAGGGGCCAGCCCCTACGACATTCAGTACTTC. It translates as CASSEGASPYDIQYF. The chain is assembled from TRBV6-1 and TRBJ2-4, with the D gene not confidently named. The CDR3 spans 15 residues, from the cysteine through the phenylalanine. Only the CDR3 DNA stays, 45 bases, in frame from base 1. Deletion took 1 base off V and 8 bases off J, with a span of 15 bases between the germline ends. The germline V gene gives CDR1 as MNHNS and CDR2 as SASEGT.